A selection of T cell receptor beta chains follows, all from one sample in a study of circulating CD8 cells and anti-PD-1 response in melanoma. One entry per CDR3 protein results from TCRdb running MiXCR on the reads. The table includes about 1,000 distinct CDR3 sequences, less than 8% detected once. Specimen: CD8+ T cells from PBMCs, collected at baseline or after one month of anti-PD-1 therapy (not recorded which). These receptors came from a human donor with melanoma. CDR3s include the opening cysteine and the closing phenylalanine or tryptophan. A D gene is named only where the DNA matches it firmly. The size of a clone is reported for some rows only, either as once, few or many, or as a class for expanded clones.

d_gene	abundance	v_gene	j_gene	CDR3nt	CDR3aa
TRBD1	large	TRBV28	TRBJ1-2	TGTGCCAGCAGTTTGACTGGGACAGACGTCTATGGCTACACCTTC	CASSLTGTDVYGYTF
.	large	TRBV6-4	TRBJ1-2	TGTGCCAGCAGCATTGACGGAGAACCCATTGGTGGCTACACCTTC	CASSIDGEPIGGYTF
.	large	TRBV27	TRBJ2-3	TGTGCCAGCAGTCCCCAAATTTACACAGATACGCAGTATTTT	CASSPQIYTDTQYF
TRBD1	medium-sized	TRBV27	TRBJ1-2	TGTGCCAGCAGTCTCTCGCGGACAGGGGGCACCTATGGCTACACCTTC	CASSLSRTGGTYGYTF
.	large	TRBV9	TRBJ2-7	TGTGCCAGCAGCCTGGGCTCGGGGGCCTACGAGCAGTACTTC	CASSLGSGAYEQYF
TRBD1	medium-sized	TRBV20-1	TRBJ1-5	TGCAGTGCCCAACAGGGGGATCACGGAGACAGTCAGCCCCAGCATTTT	CSAQQGDHGDSQPQHF
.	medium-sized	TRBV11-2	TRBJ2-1	TGTGCCAGCAGCTTAGCGAATGAGCAGTTCTTC	CASSLANEQFF
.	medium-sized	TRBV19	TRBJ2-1	TGTGCCAGTAGCGTGCAATTCGATGAGCAGTTCTTC	CASSVQFDEQFF
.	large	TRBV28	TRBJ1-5	TGTGCCAGCAGCTTACAGGACCTAAATCAGCCCCAGCATTTT	CASSLQDLNQPQHF
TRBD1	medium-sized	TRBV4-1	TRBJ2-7	TGCGCCAGCAGCCAAAGCCCACAGGGGCATGGCGACGAGCAGTACTTC	CASSQSPQGHGDEQYF
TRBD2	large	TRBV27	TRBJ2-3	TGTGCCAGCAGTTTACAGATTCCTAGCGGGCTCGGCACAGATACGCAGTATTTT	CASSLQIPSGLGTDTQYF
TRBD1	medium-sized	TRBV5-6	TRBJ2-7	TGTGCCAGCAGCCCGTCCGGGACAGAGCTCTACGAGCAGTACTTC	CASSPSGTELYEQYF
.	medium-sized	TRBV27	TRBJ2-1	TGTGCCAGCAGTTTTTATGGGGCAGAATTGAATGAGCAGTTCTTC	CASSFYGAELNEQFF
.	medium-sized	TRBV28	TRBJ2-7	TGTGCCAGCAGCCCTGGCAGCACCTACGAGCAGTACTTC	CASSPGSTYEQYF
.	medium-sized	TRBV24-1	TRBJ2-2	TGTGCCACCAGTGAGAACACCGGGGAGCTGTTTTTT	CATSENTGELFF
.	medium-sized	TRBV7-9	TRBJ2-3	TGTGCCAGCAGCTCACAAGGGGCTACTAGCACAGATACGCAGTATTTT	CASSSQGATSTDTQYF
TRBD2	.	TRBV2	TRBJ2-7	TGTGCCAGCAGTGAAGAGGGACTAGCGGACTACGAGCAGTACTTC	CASSEEGLADYEQYF
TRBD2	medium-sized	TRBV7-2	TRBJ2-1	TGTGCCAGCAGCGTGGGACTAGCGGGAGATCGGCAGTTCTTC	CASSVGLAGDRQFF
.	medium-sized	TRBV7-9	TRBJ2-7	TGTGCCAGCAGCTTCAGTGGGGCTTTGGGTGAGCAGTACTTC	CASSFSGALGEQYF
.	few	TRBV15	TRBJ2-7	TGTGCCACCAGCGGCGACCTGACCTACGAGCAGTACTTC	CATSGDLTYEQYF
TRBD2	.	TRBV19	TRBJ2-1	TGTGCCAGTAGCGTCGTAGCGGGAGCCAACTACAATGAGCAGTTCTTC	CASSVVAGANYNEQFF
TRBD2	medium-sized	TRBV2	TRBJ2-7	TGTGCCAGCAAGGCGGGGGATAACTACGAGCAGTACTTC	CASKAGDNYEQYF
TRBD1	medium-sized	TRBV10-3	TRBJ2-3	TGTGCCATCAGTGAACCAGGGGGCGTCACAGATACGCAGTATTTT	CAISEPGGVTDTQYF
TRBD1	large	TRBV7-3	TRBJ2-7	TGTGCCAGCAGCCGGGGACAGGGGAGGGAGCAGTACTTC	CASSRGQGREQYF
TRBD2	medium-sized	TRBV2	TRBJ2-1	TGTGCCAGCAGTGAGAAGGGACTAGCGGGCTACAATGAGCAGTTCTTC	CASSEKGLAGYNEQFF
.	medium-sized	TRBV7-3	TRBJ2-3	TGTGCCAGCAGCTACCCTGATAGTTGGGATACGCAGTATTTT	CASSYPDSWDTQYF
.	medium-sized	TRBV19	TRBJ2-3	TGTGCCAGTAGTATCGGTACAGGGAGCACAGATACGCAGTATTTT	CASSIGTGSTDTQYF
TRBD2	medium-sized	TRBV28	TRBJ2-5	TGTGCCACCAAGTGGACTAGCGGCTTTCAAGAGACCCAGTACTTC	CATKWTSGFQETQYF
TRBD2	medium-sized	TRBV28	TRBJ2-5	TGTGCCAGCAGTCCGGGACTAGAAGAGACCCAGTACTTC	CASSPGLEETQYF
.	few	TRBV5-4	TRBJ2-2	TGTGCCAGCAGCTTTACCGCCGGGGAGCTGTTTTTT	CASSFTAGELFF